Listed below are T cell receptor beta chains from one sample, sequenced in a study of graft-versus-host responses after intestinal transplantation. Generated by immunoSEQ multiplex PCR, the TCRdb table keeps only in-frame clones and is missing some. The sample holds 20,000 or so clones, around 78% seen once. The sequenced sample was ileum tissue, obtained 12 days after intestinal transplant. The origin of the receptors is a human patient who received an intestinal transplant, so some T cells may come from the graft donor. Both conserved end residues are part of each CDR3. Each record gives: J gene, clone size, V gene, D gene, CDR3 protein, CDR3 DNA. A D gene is named only where the DNA matches it firmly. Clone size appears in some rows only: once, few, many, or a class for an expanded clone.

>TRBJ1-1|.|TRBV10-2|.
CALIAVTGRGAAFF
TGCGCCTTGATAGCGGTAACAGGCCGGGGGGCAGCTTTCTTT
>TRBJ1-2|.|TRBV5-6|.
CASSPAGGGAYGYTF
TGTGCCAGCAGCCCAGCCGGAGGCGGGGCCTATGGCTACACCTTC
>TRBJ2-7|.|TRBV6-5|TRBD1
CASSRRQGSLYEQYF
TGTGCCAGCAGCCGAAGACAGGGGTCCCTTTACGAGCAGTACTTC
>TRBJ2-1|.|TRBV4-1|.
CASSQAAGAVTDEQFF
TGCGCCAGCAGCCAAGCCGCAGGGGCGGTGACGGATGAGCAGTTCTTC
>TRBJ2-7|once|TRBV7-2|TRBD2
CASSSPLGLAGAQYF
TGTGCCAGCAGCTCACCCCTGGGGCTAGCGGGCGCACAGTACTTC
>TRBJ2-3|.|TRBV5-6|TRBD1
CASSLGGQGREYF
TGTGCCAGCAGCTTGGGGGGACAGGGGAGAGAGTATTTT
>TRBJ2-3|.|TRBV4-1|TRBD2
CASSQDFGTSADTQYF
TGCGCCAGCAGCCAAGATTTTGGGACTAGCGCAGATACGCAGTATTTT
>TRBJ1-1|.|TRBV11-3|.
CASSPAADTEAFF
TGTGCCAGCAGCCCCGCCGCGGACACTGAAGCTTTCTTT
>TRBJ2-7|.|TRBV28|.
CASSSGLYEQYF
TGTGCCAGCAGTTCGGGACTCTACGAGCAGTACTTC
>TRBJ1-5|.|TRBV4-1|TRBD1
CASSQETGGNQPQHF
TGCGCCAGCAGCCAGGAAACAGGGGGCAATCAGCCCCAGCATTTT
>TRBJ1-4|.|TRBV2|TRBD1
CASSEYRGNEKLFF
TGTGCCAGCAGTGAATACAGGGGGAATGAAAAACTGTTTTTT
>TRBJ1-4|.|TRBV12-5|.
CASGLGDAGGEKLFF
TGTGCTAGTGGTTTGGGGGACGCGGGGGGAGAAAAACTGTTTTTT
>TRBJ2-1|.|TRBV29-1|TRBD1
CSVVRSTGHNEQFF
TGCAGCGTTGTTAGGTCGACAGGGCATAATGAGCAGTTCTTC
>TRBJ1-1|.|TRBV11-2|.
CASSLERQTEAFF
TGTGCCAGCAGCTTAGAGCGACAGACTGAAGCTTTCTTT
>TRBJ1-2|.|TRBV2|TRBD1
CASRGIRQGPINYGYTF
TGTGCCAGCAGGGGGATCCGACAGGGTCCTATTAACTATGGCTACACCTTC
>TRBJ1-1|.|TRBV10-3|TRBD1
CAISDPDRGGTEAFF
TGTGCCATCAGTGACCCAGACAGGGGTGGGACTGAAGCTTTCTTT
>TRBJ2-7|once|TRBV6-6|TRBD1
CASSYPRQGTYEQYF
TGTGCCAGCAGTTACCCACGACAGGGGACCTACGAGCAGTACTTC
>TRBJ1-5|.|TRBV6-6|.
CASSTTLLHSNQPQHF
TGTGCCAGCAGCACCACACTACTCCATAGCAATCAGCCCCAGCATTTT
>TRBJ2-5|.|TRBV7-2|TRBD2
CASSPQGGGRGDETQYF
TGTGCCAGCAGCCCCCAAGGGGGCGGGAGGGGTGACGAGACCCAGTACTTC
>TRBJ2-3|.|TRBV4-1|TRBD2
CASSQGYGRADTQYF
TGCGCCAGCAGCCAGGGGTACGGGAGGGCCGATACGCAGTATTTT
>TRBJ2-3|.|TRBV6-5|.
CASSFGGSTDTQYF
TGTGCCAGCAGTTTCGGGGGAAGCACAGATACGCAGTATTTT
>TRBJ2-3|.|TRBV28|TRBD2
CASSFLAGQDTQYF
TGTGCCAGCAGTTTCCTAGCGGGACAAGATACGCAGTATTTT
>TRBJ2-7|.|TRBV5-4|TRBD2
CASSPGLAGGLSYEQYF
TGTGCCAGCAGCCCCGGACTAGCGGGGGGGCTCTCCTACGAGCAGTACTTC
>TRBJ2-3|.|TRBV5-6|TRBD2
CASSRRTSGRLRDTQYF
TGTGCCAGCAGCCGACGGACTAGCGGGAGATTAAGGGATACGCAGTATTTT
>TRBJ2-2|.|TRBV4-1|.
CASSQEPQGGELFF
TGCGCCAGCAGCCAAGAACCCCAGGGCGGGGAGCTGTTTTTT
>TRBJ2-1|.|TRBV6-5|TRBD2
CASTTGAGAIDEQFF
TGTGCCAGCACCACCGGAGCGGGGGCCATCGATGAGCAGTTCTTC
>TRBJ2-3|.|TRBV5-1|TRBD1
CASSLVFGTGTDTQYF
TGCGCCAGCAGCTTGGTGTTCGGGACAGGGACAGATACGCAGTATTTT
>TRBJ2-7|.|TRBV11-3|.
CASSQYEQYF
TGTGCCAGCAGCCAGTACGAGCAGTACTTC